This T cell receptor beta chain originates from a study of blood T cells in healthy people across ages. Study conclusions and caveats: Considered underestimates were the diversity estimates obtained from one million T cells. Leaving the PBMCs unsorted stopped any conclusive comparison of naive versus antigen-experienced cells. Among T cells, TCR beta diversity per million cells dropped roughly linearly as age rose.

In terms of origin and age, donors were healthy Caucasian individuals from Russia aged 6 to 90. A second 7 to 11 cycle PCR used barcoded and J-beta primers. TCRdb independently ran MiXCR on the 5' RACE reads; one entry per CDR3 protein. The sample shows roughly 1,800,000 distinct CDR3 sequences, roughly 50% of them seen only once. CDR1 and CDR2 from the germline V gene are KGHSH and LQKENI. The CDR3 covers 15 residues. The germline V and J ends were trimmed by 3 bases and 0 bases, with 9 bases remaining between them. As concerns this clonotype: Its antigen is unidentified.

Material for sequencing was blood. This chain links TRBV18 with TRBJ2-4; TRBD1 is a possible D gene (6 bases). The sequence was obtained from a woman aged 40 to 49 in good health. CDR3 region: CASSPQQGAKNIQYF. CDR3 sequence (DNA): TGTGCCAGCTCACCGCAACAGGGAGCCAAAAACATTCAGTACTTC.